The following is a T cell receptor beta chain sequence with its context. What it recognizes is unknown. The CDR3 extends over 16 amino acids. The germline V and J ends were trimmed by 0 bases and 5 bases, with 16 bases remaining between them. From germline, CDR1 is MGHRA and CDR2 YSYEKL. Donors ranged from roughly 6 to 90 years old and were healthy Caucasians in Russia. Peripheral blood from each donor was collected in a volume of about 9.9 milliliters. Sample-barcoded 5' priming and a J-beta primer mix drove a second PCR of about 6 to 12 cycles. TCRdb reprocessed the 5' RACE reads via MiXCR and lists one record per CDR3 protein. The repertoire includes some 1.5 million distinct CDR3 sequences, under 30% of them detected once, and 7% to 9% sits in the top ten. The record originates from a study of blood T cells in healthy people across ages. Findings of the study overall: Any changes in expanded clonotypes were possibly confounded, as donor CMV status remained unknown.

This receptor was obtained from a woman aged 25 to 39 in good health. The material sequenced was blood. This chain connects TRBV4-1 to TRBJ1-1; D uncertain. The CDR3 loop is CASSQEPRGTRTEAFF. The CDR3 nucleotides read TGCGCCAGCAGCCAAGAACCGCGCGGTACCCGAACTGAAGCTTTCTTT.